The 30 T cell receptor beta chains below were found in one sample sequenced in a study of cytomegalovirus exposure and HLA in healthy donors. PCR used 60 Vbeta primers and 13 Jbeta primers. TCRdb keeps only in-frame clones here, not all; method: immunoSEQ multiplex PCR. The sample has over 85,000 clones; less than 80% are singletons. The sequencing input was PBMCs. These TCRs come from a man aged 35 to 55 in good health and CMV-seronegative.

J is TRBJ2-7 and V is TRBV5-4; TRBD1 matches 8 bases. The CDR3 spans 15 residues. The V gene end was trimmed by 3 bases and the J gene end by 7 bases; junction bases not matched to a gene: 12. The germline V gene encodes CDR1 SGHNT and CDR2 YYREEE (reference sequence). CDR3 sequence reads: CASSSAGGPKVEQYF. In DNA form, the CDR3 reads TGTGCCAGCAGCTCAGCAGGGGGCCCCAAGGTTGAGCAGTACTTC. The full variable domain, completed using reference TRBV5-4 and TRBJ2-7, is ETGVTQSPTHLIKTRGQQVTLRCSSQSGHNTVSWYQQALGQGPQFIFQYYREEENGRGNFPPRFSGLQFPNYSSELNVNALELDDSALYLCASSSAGGPKVEQYFGPGTRLTVT.

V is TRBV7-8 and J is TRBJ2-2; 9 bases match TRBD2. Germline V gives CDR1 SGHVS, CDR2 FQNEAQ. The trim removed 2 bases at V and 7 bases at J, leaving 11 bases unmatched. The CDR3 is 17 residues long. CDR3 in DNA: TGTGCCAGCAGCTTATTTTTGGGCGGGAGGGCCGGCGGGGAGCTGTTTTTT. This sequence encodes CASSLFLGGRAGGELFF.

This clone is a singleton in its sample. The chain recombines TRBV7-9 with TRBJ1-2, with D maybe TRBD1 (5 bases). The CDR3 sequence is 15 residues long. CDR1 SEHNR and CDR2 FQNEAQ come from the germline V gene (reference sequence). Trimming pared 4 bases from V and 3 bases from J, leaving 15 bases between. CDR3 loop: CASSSYGRGHYGYTF. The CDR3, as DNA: TGTGCCAGCAGCTCATACGGGAGGGGTCACTATGGCTACACCTTC.

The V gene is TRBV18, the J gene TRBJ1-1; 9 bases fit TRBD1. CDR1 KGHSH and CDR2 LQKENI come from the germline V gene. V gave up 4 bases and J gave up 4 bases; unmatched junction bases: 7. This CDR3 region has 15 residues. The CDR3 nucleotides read TGTGCCAGCTCACTTCGGACAGGGGAGGTCACTGAAGCTTTCTTT. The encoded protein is CASSLRTGEVTEAFF.

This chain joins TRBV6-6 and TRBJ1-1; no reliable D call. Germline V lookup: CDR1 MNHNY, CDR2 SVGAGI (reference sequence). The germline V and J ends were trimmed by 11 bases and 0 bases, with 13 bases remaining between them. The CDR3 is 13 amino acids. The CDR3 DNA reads TGTGCCGCGGAGTTACACATGAACACTGAAGCTTTCTTT. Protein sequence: CAAELHMNTEAFF.

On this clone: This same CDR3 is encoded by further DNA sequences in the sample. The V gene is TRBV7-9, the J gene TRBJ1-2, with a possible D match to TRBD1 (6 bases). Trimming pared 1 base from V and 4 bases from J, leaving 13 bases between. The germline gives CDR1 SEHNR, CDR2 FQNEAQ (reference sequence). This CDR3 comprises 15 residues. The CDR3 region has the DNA TGTGCCAGCAGCTTAGGGACAGCCCTGGCCTATGGCTACACCTTC. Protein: CASSLGTALAYGYTF.

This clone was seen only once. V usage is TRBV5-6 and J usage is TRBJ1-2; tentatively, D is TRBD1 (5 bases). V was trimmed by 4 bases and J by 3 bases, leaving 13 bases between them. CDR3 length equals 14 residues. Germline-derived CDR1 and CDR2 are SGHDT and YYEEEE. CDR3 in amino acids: CASSRGVGDYGYTF. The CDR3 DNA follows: TGTGCCAGCAGCCGGGGGGTTGGGGACTATGGCTACACCTTC. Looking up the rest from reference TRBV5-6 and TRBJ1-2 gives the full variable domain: DAGVTQSPTHLIKTRGQQVTLRCSPKSGHDTVSWYQQALGQGPQFIFQYYEEEERQRGNFPDRFSGHQFPNYSSELNVNALLLGDSALYLCASSRGVGDYGYTFGSGTRLTVV.

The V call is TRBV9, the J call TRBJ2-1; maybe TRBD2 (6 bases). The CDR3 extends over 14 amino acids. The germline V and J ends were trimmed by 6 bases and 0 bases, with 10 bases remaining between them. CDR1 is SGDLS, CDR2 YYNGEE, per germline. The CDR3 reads CASNGGSSYNEQFF. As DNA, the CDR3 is TGTGCCAGCAATGGGGGGAGCTCCTACAATGAGCAGTTCTTC.

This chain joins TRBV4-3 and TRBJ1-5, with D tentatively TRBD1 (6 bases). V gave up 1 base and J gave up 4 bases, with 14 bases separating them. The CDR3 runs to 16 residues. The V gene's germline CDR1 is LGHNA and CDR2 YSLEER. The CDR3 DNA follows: TGCGCCAGCAGCCAAGGCCCCGGACAGTTAAATCAGCCCCAGCATTTT. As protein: CASSQGPGQLNQPQHF.

In DNA form, the CDR3 reads TGTGCCAGCAGTCCTCCGTTTGGGGCCTCTAGCACAGATACGCAGTATTTT. Translating gives CASSPPFGASSTDTQYF. V and J are TRBV27 and TRBJ2-3; tentative D call: TRBD1 (5 bases). CDR1 is MNHEY and CDR2 is SMNVEV in the germline V gene (reference sequence). The CDR3 loop spans 17 amino acids. Trimming shortened V by 5 bases and J by 0 bases, and 18 bases separated the two germline ends.

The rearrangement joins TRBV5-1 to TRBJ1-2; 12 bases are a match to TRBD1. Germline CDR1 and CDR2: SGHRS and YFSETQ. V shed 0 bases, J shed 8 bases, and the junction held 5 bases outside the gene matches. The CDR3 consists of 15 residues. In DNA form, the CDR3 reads TGCGCCAGCAGCTTGGTGGGACAGGGGGCCTTCGGCTACACCTTC. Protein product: CASSLVGQGAFGYTF.

The DNA for the CDR3 is TGTGCCAGCAGTTCCAGGGTCGGGGAGCAGTACTTC. Translated: CASSSRVGEQYF. V is TRBV6-5 and J is TRBJ2-7, with D maybe TRBD1 (5 bases). CDR1 MNHEY and CDR2 SVGAGI come from the germline V gene. The CDR3 sequence is 12 residues long. V lost 4 bases to trimming and J lost 7 bases, with 11 bases between them.

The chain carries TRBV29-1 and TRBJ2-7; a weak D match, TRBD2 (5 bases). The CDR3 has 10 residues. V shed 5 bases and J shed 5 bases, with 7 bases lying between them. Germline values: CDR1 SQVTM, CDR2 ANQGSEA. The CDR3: CSVSGDEQYF. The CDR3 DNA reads TGCAGCGTTTCCGGGGACGAGCAGTACTTC.

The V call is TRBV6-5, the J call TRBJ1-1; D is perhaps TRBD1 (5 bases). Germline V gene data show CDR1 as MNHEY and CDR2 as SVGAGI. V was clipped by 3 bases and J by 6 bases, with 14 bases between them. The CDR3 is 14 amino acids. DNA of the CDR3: TGTGCCAGCAGTTATCCTCCTGGGGGGGCTGAAGCTTTCTTT. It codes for CASSYPPGGAEAFF.

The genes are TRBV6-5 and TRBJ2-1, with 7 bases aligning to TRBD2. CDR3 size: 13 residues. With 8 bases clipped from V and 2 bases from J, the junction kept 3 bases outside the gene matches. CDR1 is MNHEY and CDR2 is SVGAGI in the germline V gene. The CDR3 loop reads CASGRETYNEQFF. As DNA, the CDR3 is TGTGCCAGCGGGCGGGAGACCTACAATGAGCAGTTCTTC.

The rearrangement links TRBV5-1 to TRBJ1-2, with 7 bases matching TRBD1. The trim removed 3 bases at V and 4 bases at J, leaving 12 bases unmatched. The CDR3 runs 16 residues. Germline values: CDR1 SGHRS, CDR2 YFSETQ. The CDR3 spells CASSYLGQEQVYGYTF. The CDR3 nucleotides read TGCGCCAGCAGCTACCTCGGACAGGAGCAGGTCTATGGCTACACCTTC.

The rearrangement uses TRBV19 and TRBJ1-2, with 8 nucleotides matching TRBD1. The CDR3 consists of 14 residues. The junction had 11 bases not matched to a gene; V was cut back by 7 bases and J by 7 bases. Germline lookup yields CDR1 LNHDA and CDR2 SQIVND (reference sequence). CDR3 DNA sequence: TGTGCCAGTACCTTAGACAGGGGCCACGGTGGCTACACCTTC. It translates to CASTLDRGHGGYTF. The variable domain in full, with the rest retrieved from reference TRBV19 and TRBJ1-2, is DGGITQSPKYLFRKEGQNVTLSCEQNLNHDAMYWYRQDPGQGLRLIYYSQIVNDFQKGDIAEGYSVSREKKESFPLTVTSAQKNPTAFYLCASTLDRGHGGYTFGSGTRLTVV.

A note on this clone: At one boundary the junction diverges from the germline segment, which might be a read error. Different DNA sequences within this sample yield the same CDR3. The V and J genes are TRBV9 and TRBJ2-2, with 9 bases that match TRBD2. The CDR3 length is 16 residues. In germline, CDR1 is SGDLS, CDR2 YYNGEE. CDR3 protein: CASSVHSGGNTGELFF. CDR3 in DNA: TGTGCCAGCAGCGTTCACAGCGGGGGGAACACCGGCGAGCTGTTTTTT. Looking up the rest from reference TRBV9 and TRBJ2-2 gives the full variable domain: DSGVTQTPKHLITATGQRVTLRCSPRSGDLSVYWYQQSLDQGLQFLIQYYNGEERAKGNILERFSAQQFPDLHSELNLSSLELGDSALYFCASSVHSGGNTGELFFGEGSRLTVL.

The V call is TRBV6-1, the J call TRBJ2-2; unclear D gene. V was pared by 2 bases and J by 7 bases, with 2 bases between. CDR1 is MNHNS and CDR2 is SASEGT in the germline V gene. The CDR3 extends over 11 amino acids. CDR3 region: CASSELGELFF. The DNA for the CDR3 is TGTGCCAGCAGTGAACTCGGGGAGCTGTTTTTT.

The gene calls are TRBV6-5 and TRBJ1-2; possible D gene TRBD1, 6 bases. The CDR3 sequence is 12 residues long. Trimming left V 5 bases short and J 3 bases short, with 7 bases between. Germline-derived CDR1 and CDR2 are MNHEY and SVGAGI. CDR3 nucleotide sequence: TGTGCCAGCAGTCGGACAGACTATGGCTACACCTTC. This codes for CASSRTDYGYTF.

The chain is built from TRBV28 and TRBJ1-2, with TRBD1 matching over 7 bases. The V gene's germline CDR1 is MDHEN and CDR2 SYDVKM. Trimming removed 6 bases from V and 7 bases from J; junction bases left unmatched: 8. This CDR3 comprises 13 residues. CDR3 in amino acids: CASRQGGLGGYTF. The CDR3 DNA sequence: TGTGCCAGCAGGCAGGGGGGCTTAGGTGGCTACACCTTC.

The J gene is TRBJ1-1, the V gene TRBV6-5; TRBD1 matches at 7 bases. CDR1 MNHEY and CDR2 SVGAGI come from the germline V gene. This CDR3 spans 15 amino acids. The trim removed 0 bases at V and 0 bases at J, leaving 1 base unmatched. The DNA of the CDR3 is TGTGCCAGCAGTTACTCGACAGGGTTGAACACTGAAGCTTTCTTT. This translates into CASSYSTGLNTEAFF.

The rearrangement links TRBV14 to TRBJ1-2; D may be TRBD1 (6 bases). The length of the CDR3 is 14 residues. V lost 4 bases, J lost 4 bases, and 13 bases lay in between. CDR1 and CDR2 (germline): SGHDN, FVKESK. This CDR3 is CASSPGGGPYGYTF. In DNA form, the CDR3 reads TGTGCCAGCAGCCCCGGGGGGGGGCCCTATGGCTACACCTTC. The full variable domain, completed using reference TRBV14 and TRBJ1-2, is EAGVTQFPSHSVIEKGQTVTLRCDPISGHDNLYWYRRVMGKEIKFLLHFVKESKQDESGMPNNRFLAERTGGTYSTLKVQPAELEDSGVYFCASSPGGGPYGYTFGSGTRLTVV.

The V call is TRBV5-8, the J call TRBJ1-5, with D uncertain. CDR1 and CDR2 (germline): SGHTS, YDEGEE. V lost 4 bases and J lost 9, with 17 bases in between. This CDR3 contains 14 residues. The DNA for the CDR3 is TGTGCCAGCAGCCTAGAGCTAGTCCCGGGGCCCCAGCATTTT. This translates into CASSLELVPGPQHF.

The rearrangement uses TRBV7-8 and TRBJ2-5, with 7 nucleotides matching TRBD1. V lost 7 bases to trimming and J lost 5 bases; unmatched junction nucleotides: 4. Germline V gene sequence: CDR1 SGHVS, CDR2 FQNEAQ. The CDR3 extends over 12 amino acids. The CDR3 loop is CASNQGVETQYF. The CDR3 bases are TGTGCCAGCAACCAGGGGGTCGAGACCCAGTACTTC.

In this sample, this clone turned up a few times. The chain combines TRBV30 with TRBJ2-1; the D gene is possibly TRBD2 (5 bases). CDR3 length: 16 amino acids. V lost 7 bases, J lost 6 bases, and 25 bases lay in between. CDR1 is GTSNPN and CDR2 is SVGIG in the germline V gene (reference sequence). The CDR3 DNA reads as TGTGCCTTGACACGCTTGGGGTCTGGACTGGGCAATGAGCAGTTCTTC. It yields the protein CALTRLGSGLGNEQFF.

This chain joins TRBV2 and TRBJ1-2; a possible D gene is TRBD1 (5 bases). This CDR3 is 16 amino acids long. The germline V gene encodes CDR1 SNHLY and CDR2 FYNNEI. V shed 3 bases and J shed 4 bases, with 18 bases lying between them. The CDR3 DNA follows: TGTGCCAGCAGTGACGTGGGCGGGACTGATTTCTATGGCTACACCTTC. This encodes CASSDVGGTDFYGYTF.

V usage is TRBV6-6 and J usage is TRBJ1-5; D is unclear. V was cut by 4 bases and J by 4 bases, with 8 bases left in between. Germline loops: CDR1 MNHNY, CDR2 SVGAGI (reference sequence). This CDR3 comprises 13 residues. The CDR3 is CASSSGENQPQHF. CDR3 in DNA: TGTGCCAGCAGTTCAGGTGAAAATCAGCCCCAGCATTTT.

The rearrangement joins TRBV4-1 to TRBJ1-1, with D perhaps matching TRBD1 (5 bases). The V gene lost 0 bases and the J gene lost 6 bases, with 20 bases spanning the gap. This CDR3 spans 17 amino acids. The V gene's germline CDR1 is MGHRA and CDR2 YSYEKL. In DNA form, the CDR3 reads TGCGCCAGCAGCCAAGATGGGGGGAGAGGGGAACGGGCTGAAGCTTTCTTT. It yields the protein CASSQDGGRGERAEAFF.

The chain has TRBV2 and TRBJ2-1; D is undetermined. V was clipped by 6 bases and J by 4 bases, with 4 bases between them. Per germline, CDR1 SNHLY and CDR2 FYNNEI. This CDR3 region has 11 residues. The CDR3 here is CASRLYNEQFF. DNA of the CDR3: TGTGCCAGCAGACTATACAATGAGCAGTTCTTC.